These 15 T cell receptor beta chains share one sample of origin, sequenced in a study of immune characterization of retroperitoneal liposarcoma. MiXCR was run by TCRdb on the PCR reads, yielding one entry per CDR3 protein. This table holds 11,000 or so distinct CDR3 sequences, approximately 50% found once. The sequencing input was tumor tissue. The origin of the receptors is a female donor with retroperitoneal liposarcoma.

The DNA for the CDR3 is TGCGCCAGCAGTTCCGGGACCAGCATTGGGCAGTTCTTC. This encodes CASSSGTSIGQFF. The V call is TRBV10-2, the J call TRBJ2-5; TRBD1 or TRBD2 may be the D gene (5 bases each). The assigned J gene may be wrong: the sequence end matches TRBJ2-1 better. The CDR3 is made up of 13 amino acids. The germline gives CDR1 WSHSY, CDR2 SAAADI.

Note on this clonotype: This likely comes from a read error, as the CDR3 has no conserved phenylalanine or tryptophan at its end. The limits of the CDR3 on the DNA are not certain, so only TCRdb's listed CDR3 is given. The rearrangement links TRBV27 to TRBJ2-1; the D segment call TRBD1 is taken from the table without a DNA check. CDR1 and CDR2 (germline): MNHEY, SMNVEV (reference sequence). The CDR3 region is 10 residues in length, termini included. The CDR3 here is CAKTMGRVIL.

The J gene is TRBJ2-1, the V gene TRBV12-3 or TRBV12-4; TRBD2 matches 11 bases. CDR3 size: 14 residues. The junction had 5 bases not matched to a gene; V was cut back by 3 bases and J by 10 bases. CDR3 amino acids: CASSFGSGGDEQFF. CDR3 in DNA: TGTGCCAGCAGTTTTGGTAGCGGGGGGGACGAGCAGTTCTTC.

The gene calls are TRBV10-1 and TRBJ2-3, with 7 bases that match TRBD2. CDR1 is WNHNN, CDR2 SYGVQD, per germline (reference sequence). After removal of 8 bases from V and 4 bases from J, the junction contained 12 bases not matched to a gene. The CDR3 consists of 15 residues. The DNA for the CDR3 is TGCGCCAGCGCGGGGGATGCGGCAGTGGCAGATACGCAGTATTTT. Encoded protein: CASAGDAAVADTQYF.

Remarks on this clonotype: Since a much larger clone is just one base distant, this may be a read error. This chain links TRBV24-1 with TRBJ2-7; the D gene is possibly TRBD2 (5 bases). CDR3 length: 12 residues. The V gene's germline CDR1 is KGHDR and CDR2 SFDVKD. CDR3 DNA: TGTGCCACCAGGGATTCGCGGGACGAGCAGTACTTC. Its protein is CATRDSRDEQYF.

In its sample, this clonotype is medium-sized (0.01 to 0.1%). The gene calls are TRBV7-6 and TRBJ2-1, with TRBD2 matching over 7 bases. The germline V gene encodes CDR1 SGHVS and CDR2 FNYEAQ. V lost 1 base and J lost 10; bases outside the gene matches: 7. This CDR3 region has 14 residues. The CDR3 nucleotides read TGTGCCAGCAGCTTAGAGGGCGGGAGCCGGGAGCAGTTCTTC. Translation gives CASSLEGGSREQFF.

The V gene is TRBV4-3, the J gene TRBJ2-5, with 9 positions matching TRBD2. The J call may be incorrect, as the DNA end agrees better with TRBJ2-7. CDR1 is LGHNA and CDR2 is YSLEER in the germline V gene. The CDR3 totals 15 residues. CDR3 loop: CASSLQFSGGYEQYF. CDR3 nucleotides: TGCGCCAGCAGCCTTCAATTTAGCGGGGGCTACGAGCAGTACTTC.

The genes are TRBV7-3 and TRBJ2-1; the D call may be TRBD1 or TRBD2 (5 bases each). There are 15 residues in the CDR3. The germline V gene has CDR1 SGHTA and CDR2 FQGTGA. The V end was cut by 5 bases, the J end by 8 bases, with 19 bases between. This CDR3 reads CASSPGPIKGHEQFF. In DNA form, the CDR3 reads TGTGCCAGCAGCCCGGGACCGATTAAGGGACATGAGCAGTTCTTC.

The CDR3 nucleotides read TGTGCCAGCAGTCTTTCTTCACTAGCGGGAGGGAGCAATGAGCAGTTCTTC. Amino acid sequence: CASSLSSLAGGSNEQFF. The rearrangement joins TRBV27 to TRBJ2-1; 13 bases line up with TRBD2. This CDR3 spans 17 amino acids. The germline V gene encodes CDR1 MNHEY and CDR2 SMNVEV (reference sequence). The trim removed 5 bases at V and 6 bases at J, leaving 10 bases unmatched.

Within the sample, this clonotype is medium-sized. This chain links TRBV6-1 with TRBJ2-1; no clear D gene. Germline CDR1 reads MNHNS; CDR2 reads SASEGT. V was shortened by 5 bases and J by 10 bases, with 12 bases between the two germline ends. This CDR3 region has 12 residues. CDR3 sequence (DNA): TGTGCCAGCAGTCTATCTCTGCGCGAGCAGTTCTTC. Its protein product is CASSLSLREQFF.

Details on this clonotype: The junction departs from the called germline gene at one end, perhaps through a read error. This chain uses TRBV6-6 with TRBJ2-1, with 9 bases aligning to TRBD1. CDR1 and CDR2 from the germline V gene are MNHNY and SVGAGI (reference sequence). The CDR3 extends over 15 amino acids. In DNA, the CDR3 is TGTGCCAGCAGGAGGGACAGGGAGAGCTCCTACGAGCAGTTATTC. Amino acids: CASRRDRESSYEQLF.

The rearrangement uses TRBV6-8 and TRBJ1-2; D gene uncertain. V was pared by 4 bases and J by 5 bases, with 8 bases between. The CDR3 length is 12 residues. From germline, CDR1 is MNHGY and CDR2 SAAAGT. CDR3 residues: CASSSLIYGYTF. The CDR3 nucleotides are TGTGCCAGCAGTTCACTTATTTATGGCTACACCTTC.

The V gene is TRBV10-2, the J gene TRBJ1-2; D is ambiguous. Trimming took 6 bases from V and 1 from J, leaving 3 bases between them. This CDR3 is built from 11 residues. Germline loops: CDR1 WSHSY, CDR2 SAAADI. The CDR3 here is CASRYNYGYTF. Here the CDR3 DNA reads TGCGCCAGCAGATATAACTATGGCTACACCTTC.

CDR3 nucleotides: TGTGCCAGCAGTCACCCCGAGTCGGGACAGGGGGCAGATACGCAGTATTTT. The encoded protein is CASSHPESGQGADTQYF. V usage is TRBV6-1 and J usage is TRBJ2-3; 11 nucleotides agree with TRBD1. The V segment lost 5 bases and the J segment 4 bases; nucleotides outside the gene matches: 11. Germline assignment: CDR1 MNHNS and CDR2 SASEGT. This CDR3 contains 17 residues.

In DNA form, the CDR3 reads TGTGCCAGCAGCCTTTGGGCCGGGGAGCTGTTTTTT. Protein product: CASSLWAGELFF. This chain uses TRBV7-2 with TRBJ2-2; D gene ambiguous. The CDR3 is 12 residues long. V lost 5 bases and J 6 bases, leaving 7 bases between the germline ends. Germline assignment: CDR1 SGHTA and CDR2 FQGNSA.